Listed here are 23 T cell receptor beta chains from one sample, sequenced in a study of T cell responses to AZD1222 COVID-19 vaccine. Libraries were prepared by immunoSEQ multiplex PCR; TCRdb keeps only in-frame clonotypes and omits some of them. Of around 90,000 clones listed, 80% to 90% are singletons. The sequencing here drew on peripheral blood, taken on day 0 of AZD1222 vaccination. These receptors were taken from an adult in good health.

CDR3 nucleotide sequence: TGTGCCAGCAGCCAAGGTGGGGGTAACAATTCACCCCTCCACTTT. This encodes CASSQGGGNNSPLHF. This rearrangement joins TRBV3-1 (or the pseudogene TRBV3-2) to TRBJ1-6, with D possibly TRBD1 on 5 matching bases. This CDR3 has 15 residues. Looked up from germline, CDR1 is LGHDT and CDR2 is YNNKEL (reference sequence). The V end lost 1 base, the J end lost 7 bases, and 11 bases lay between the germline ends.

This chain joins TRBV6-2 or TRBV6-3 and TRBJ2-2; D might be TRBD1 (6 bases). The CDR3 has 16 residues. V lost 4 bases to trimming and J lost 0 bases, with 12 bases between them. In germline, CDR1 is MNHEY, CDR2 SVGEGT. The CDR3 coding sequence is TGTGCCAGCAGTTTCTACAGGGCTACGAACACCGGGGAGCTGTTTTTT. It translates to CASSFYRATNTGELFF.

The rearrangement uses TRBV2 and TRBJ2-5, with 9 bases identical to TRBD2. V shed 0 bases and J 1 base; nucleotides not matched to a gene: 3. Germline values: CDR1 SNHLY, CDR2 FYNNEI. The CDR3 covers 16 residues. CDR3 in amino acids: CASSEALAGVQETQYF. In DNA, the CDR3 is TGTGCCAGCAGTGAAGCCTTAGCGGGAGTCCAAGAGACCCAGTACTTC.

The chain couples TRBV5-5 to TRBJ1-4; 7 bases match TRBD1. V shed 4 bases and J 6 bases; nucleotides not matched to a gene: 6. Per the germline V gene, CDR1 is SGHKS and CDR2 is YYEKEE (reference sequence). This CDR3 region has 14 residues. The CDR3 region is CASSRGQSHEKLFF. The DNA of the CDR3 is TGTGCCAGCAGCAGGGGGCAGTCGCATGAAAAACTGTTTTTT.

The chain links TRBV27 to TRBJ2-3, with TRBD2 identical over 7 bases. The CDR3 covers 13 residues. Trimming at V came to 6 bases and at J to 4 bases, leaving 4 bases not matched to a gene. Germline V gene lookup returns CDR1 MNHEY and CDR2 SMNVEV (reference sequence). Here the CDR3 DNA reads TGTGCCAGCAGGACTAGCCGATCAGATACGCAGTATTTT. As protein: CASRTSRSDTQYF.

The chain is built from TRBV9 and TRBJ2-1; 7 bases line up with TRBD1. Per the germline V gene, CDR1 is SGDLS and CDR2 is YYNGEE. Trimming took 3 bases from V and 12 from J; bases not matched to a gene: 9. The CDR3 is 13 amino acids. The CDR3 spells CASSGDSRWGQFF. Here the CDR3 DNA reads TGTGCCAGCAGCGGGGACAGCCGTTGGGGGCAGTTCTTC. Together with reference TRBV9 and TRBJ2-1, the CDR3 gives the full variable domain: DSGVTQTPKHLITATGQRVTLRCSPRSGDLSVYWYQQSLDQGLQFLIQYYNGEERAKGNILERFSAQQFPDLHSELNLSSLELGDSALYFCASSGDSRWGQFFGPGTRLTVL.

This clone was observed a single time. V gene TRBV27 combines with J gene TRBJ1-2; D is unclear. Between the trimmed V and J ends, which lost 5 bases and 1 base, there was a span of 5 bases. Germline V gene data show CDR1 as MNHEY and CDR2 as SMNVEV (reference sequence). CDR3 length equals 12 residues. CDR3: CASSRDNYGYTF. The CDR3 DNA is TGTGCCAGCAGTCGGGATAACTATGGCTACACCTTC.

V is TRBV24-1 and J is TRBJ1-6; 8 positions agree with TRBD1. The J segment lost 10 bases and the V segment lost 9 bases, leaving 22 bases of the junction unmatched. Per the germline V gene, CDR1 is KGHDR and CDR2 is SFDVKD. This CDR3 spans 18 amino acids. The DNA for the CDR3 is TGTGCCACCGCAAGGCGTTCCACAGGGGGTTCATCCGGATCACCCCTCCACTTT. Translating it yields CATARRSTGGSSGSPLHF.

This clone was counted a single time. V gene TRBV30 combines with J gene TRBJ1-2; TRBD1 might be the D (6 bases). V lost 5 bases and J 0 bases, leaving 19 bases between the germline ends. This CDR3 comprises 16 residues. CDR1 and CDR2 (germline): GTSNPN, SVGIG (reference sequence). CDR3 region: CAWAKKGTPSNYGYTF. DNA of the CDR3: TGTGCCTGGGCTAAAAAAGGGACACCCTCTAACTATGGCTACACCTTC.

V and J are TRBV2 and TRBJ2-5; no clear D gene. Germline assignment: CDR1 SNHLY and CDR2 FYNNEI. The V gene lost 6 bases and the J gene lost 4 bases, with 15 bases spanning the gap. This CDR3 contains 14 residues. DNA for the CDR3: TGTGCCAGCAGCTTAACCCCGGCGGCAGAGACCCAGTACTTC. This codes for CASSLTPAAETQYF.

This clone was observed once. CDR3 region: CSASSSGRLAETQYF. The CDR3 DNA reads TGCAGTGCTAGTTCTAGCGGGAGGTTGGCCGAGACCCAGTACTTC. V is TRBV20-1 and J is TRBJ2-5; 11 bases match TRBD2. The V and J ends lost 3 bases and 5 bases, in that order; junction bases with no gene match: 8. The CDR3 totals 15 residues. Germline CDR1 and CDR2: DFQATT and SNEGSKA (reference sequence).

The chain employs TRBV7-8 and TRBJ1-5, with 8 bases lining up with TRBD1. After removal of 4 bases from V and 6 bases from J, the junction contained 11 bases not matched to a gene. The CDR3 sequence is 16 residues long. The germline gives CDR1 SGHVS, CDR2 FQNEAQ. Here the CDR3 DNA reads TGTGCCAGCAGCTCGACCGGGACAGGATCTATTCAGCCCCAGCATTTT. It codes for CASSSTGTGSIQPQHF.

V is TRBV7-2 and J is TRBJ1-1, with D possibly matching TRBD1 (5 bases). Germline CDR1 and CDR2: SGHTA and FQGNSA. This CDR3 has 16 residues. V was cut by 5 bases and J by 4 bases, with 20 bases left in between. CDR3 sequence (DNA): TGTGCCAGCAGCGCCCCCCAGGGAGGGGTGGGCACTGAAGCTTTCTTT. The encoded protein is CASSAPQGGVGTEAFF.

The chain employs TRBV3-1 (or the pseudogene TRBV3-2) and TRBJ2-6, with TRBD2 matching over 9 bases. In germline, CDR1 is LGHDT, CDR2 YNNKEL (reference sequence). The CDR3 sequence is 17 residues long. V gave up 1 base and J gave up 2 bases; unmatched junction bases: 3. DNA of the CDR3: TGTGCCAGCAGCCAAGTCGCGGGGGGGACTGGGGCCAACGTCCTGACTTTC. Its protein product is CASSQVAGGTGANVLTF.

The chain joins TRBV5-6 to TRBJ1-2; D gene unclear. Germline V lookup: CDR1 SGHDT, CDR2 YYEEEE. Trimming removed 6 bases from V and 8 bases from J, with 11 bases in between. The CDR3 spans 11 residues. CDR3 bases: TGTGCCAGCATAGGAAGACGAGGCTACACCTTC. Translation gives CASIGRRGYTF.

The V and J genes are TRBV12-3 or TRBV12-4 and TRBJ1-5; possible D gene TRBD1, 5 bases. Trimming took off 5 bases at V and 6 bases at J, with 11 bases between the two ends. The CDR3 has 13 residues. CDR3: CASSVGDAQPQHF. The CDR3 DNA reads TGTGCCAGCAGTGTGGGGGATGCTCAGCCCCAGCATTTT.

The V and J genes are TRBV6-5 and TRBJ1-1; D perhaps matches TRBD1 (5 bases). The CDR3 consists of 13 residues. The germline V gene encodes CDR1 MNHEY and CDR2 SVGAGI. Trimming cost V 1 base and J 4 bases, with 7 bases left between them. CDR3 sequence reads: CASSYLGGTEAFF. The CDR3 DNA is TGTGCCAGCAGTTACTTGGGGGGCACTGAAGCTTTCTTT.

The genes are TRBV6-5 and TRBJ1-4, with a weak D call TRBD1 (5 bases). The CDR3 spans 12 residues. Germline assignment: CDR1 MNHEY and CDR2 SVGAGI. V was shortened by 5 bases and J by 5 bases, with 6 bases between the two germline ends. The CDR3 here is CASSNRNEKLFF. CDR3 nucleotide sequence: TGTGCCAGCAGTAACAGGAATGAAAAACTGTTTTTT.

V and J are TRBV3-1 (or the pseudogene TRBV3-2) and TRBJ1-1; TRBD1 is a possible D gene (6 bases). This CDR3 is 12 amino acids long. Germline CDR1 and CDR2: LGHDT and YNNKEL (reference sequence). V shed 1 base and J shed 8 bases, with 8 bases lying between them. CDR3 nucleotides: TGTGCCAGCAGCCAAGCTGGGACAGAAGCTTTCTTT. Protein product: CASSQAGTEAFF.

The chain recombines TRBV10-3 with TRBJ2-7, with TRBD2 identical over 7 bases. This CDR3 has 13 amino acids. Germline CDR1 and CDR2: ENHRY and SYGVKD. V gave up 10 bases and J gave up 5 bases; unmatched junction bases: 11. CDR3 sequence: CATLLAGVNEQYF. Here the CDR3 DNA reads TGTGCCACACTACTTGCGGGAGTCAACGAGCAGTACTTC.

The genes are TRBV23-1 and TRBJ2-7, with TRBD1 matching 9 bases. TRBV23-1 is sorted into the ORF group, with uncertain function. V shed 3 bases, J shed 4 bases, and the junction held 10 bases outside the gene matches. This CDR3 has 16 amino acids. CDR3 DNA sequence: TGCGCCAGCAGTCACCGGCCGGGACAGGGAAAGTACGAGCAGTACTTC. Protein: CASSHRPGQGKYEQYF.

The V call is TRBV10-3, the J call TRBJ1-1; possibly TRBD1 for D (5 bases). The germline CDR1 and CDR2 sequences are ENHRY and SYGVKD. Trimming stripped 1 base from V and 8 bases from J, with 8 bases between. CDR3 length: 12 residues. CDR3: CAISEWGIEAFF. As DNA, the CDR3 is TGTGCCATCAGTGAGTGGGGGATAGAAGCTTTCTTT.

CDR3 in amino acids: CASSVSSGGAYEQYF. CDR3 in DNA: TGTGCCAGCAGTGTATCTAGCGGGGGGGCTTACGAGCAGTACTTC. The gene calls are TRBV2 and TRBJ2-7; TRBD2 matches at 12 bases. CDR3 length: 15 residues. Germline-derived CDR1 and CDR2 are SNHLY and FYNNEI. The ends lost 4 bases at V and 4 bases at J; junction bases unmatched: 5.